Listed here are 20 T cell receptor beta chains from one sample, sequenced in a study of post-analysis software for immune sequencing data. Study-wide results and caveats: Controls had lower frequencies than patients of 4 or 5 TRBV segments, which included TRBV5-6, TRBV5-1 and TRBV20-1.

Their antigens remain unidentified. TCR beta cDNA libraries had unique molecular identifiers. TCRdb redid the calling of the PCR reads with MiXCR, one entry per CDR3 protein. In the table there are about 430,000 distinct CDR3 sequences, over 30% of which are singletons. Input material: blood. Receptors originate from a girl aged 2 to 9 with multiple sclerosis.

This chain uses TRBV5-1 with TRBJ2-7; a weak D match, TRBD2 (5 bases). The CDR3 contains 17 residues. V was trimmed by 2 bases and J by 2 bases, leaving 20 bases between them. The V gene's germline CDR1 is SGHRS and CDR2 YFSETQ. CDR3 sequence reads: CASSLQAPGTAPYEQYF. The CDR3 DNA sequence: TGCGCCAGCAGCTTACAAGCTCCGGGAACCGCTCCCTACGAGCAGTACTTC.

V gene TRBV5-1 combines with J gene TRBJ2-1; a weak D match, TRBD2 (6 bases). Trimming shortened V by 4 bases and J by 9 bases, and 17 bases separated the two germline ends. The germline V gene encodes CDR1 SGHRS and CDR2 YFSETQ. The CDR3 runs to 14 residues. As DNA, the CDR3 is TGCGCCAGCAGCCCCGGCGGAGGGTACGGTGAGCAGTTCTTC. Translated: CASSPGGGYGEQFF.

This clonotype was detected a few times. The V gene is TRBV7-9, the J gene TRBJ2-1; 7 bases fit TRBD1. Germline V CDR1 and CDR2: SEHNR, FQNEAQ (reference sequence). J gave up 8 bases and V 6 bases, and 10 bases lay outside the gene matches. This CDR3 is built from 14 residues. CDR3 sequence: CASRPQGLIHEQFF. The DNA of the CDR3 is TGTGCCAGCAGACCACAGGGGCTAATCCATGAGCAGTTCTTC. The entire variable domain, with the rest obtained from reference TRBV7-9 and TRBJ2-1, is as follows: DTGVSQNPRHKITKRGQNVTFRCDPISEHNRLYWYRQTLGQGPEFLTYFQNEAQLEKSRLLSDRFSAERPKGSFSTLEIQRTEQGDSAMYLCASRPQGLIHEQFFGPGTRLTVL.

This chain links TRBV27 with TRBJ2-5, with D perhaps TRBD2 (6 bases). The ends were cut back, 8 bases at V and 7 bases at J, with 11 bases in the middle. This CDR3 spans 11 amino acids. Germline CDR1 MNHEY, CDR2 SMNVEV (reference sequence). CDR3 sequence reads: CASFQGGTQYF. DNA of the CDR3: TGTGCCAGCTTTCAGGGAGGGACCCAGTACTTC.

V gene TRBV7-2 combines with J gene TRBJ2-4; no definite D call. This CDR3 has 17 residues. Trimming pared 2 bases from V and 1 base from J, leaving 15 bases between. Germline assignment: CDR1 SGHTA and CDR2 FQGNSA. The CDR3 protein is CASSLSSRGGAKNIQYF. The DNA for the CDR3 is TGTGCCAGCAGCTTATCTTCACGTGGTGGTGCCAAAAACATTCAGTACTTC.

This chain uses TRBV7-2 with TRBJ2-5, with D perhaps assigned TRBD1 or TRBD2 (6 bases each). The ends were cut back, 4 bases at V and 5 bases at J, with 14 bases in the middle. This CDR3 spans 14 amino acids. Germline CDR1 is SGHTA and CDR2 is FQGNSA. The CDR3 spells CASSSGRGLETQYF. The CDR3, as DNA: TGTGCCAGCAGCTCGGGCCGGGGGCTGGAGACCCAGTACTTC. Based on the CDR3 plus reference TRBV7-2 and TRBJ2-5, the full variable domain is GAGVSQSPSNKVTEKGKDVELRCDPISGHTALYWYRQSLGQGLEFLIYFQGNSAPDKSGLPSDRFSAERTGGSVSTLTIQRTQQEDSAVYLCASSSGRGLETQYFGPGTRLLVL.

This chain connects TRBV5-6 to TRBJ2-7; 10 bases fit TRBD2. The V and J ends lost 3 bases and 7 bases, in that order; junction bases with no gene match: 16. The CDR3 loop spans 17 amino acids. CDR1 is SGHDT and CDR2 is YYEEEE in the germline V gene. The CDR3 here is CASSWGHFSGRSVEQYF. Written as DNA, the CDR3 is TGTGCCAGCAGCTGGGGACACTTTAGCGGGAGGTCGGTTGAGCAGTACTTC.

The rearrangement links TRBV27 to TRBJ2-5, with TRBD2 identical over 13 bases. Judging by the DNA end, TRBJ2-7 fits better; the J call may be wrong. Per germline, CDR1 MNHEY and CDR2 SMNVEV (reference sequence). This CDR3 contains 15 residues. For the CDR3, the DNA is TGTGCCAGCAGTTCGACTAGCGGGAGGTGGTACGAGCAGTACTTC. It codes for CASSSTSGRWYEQYF.

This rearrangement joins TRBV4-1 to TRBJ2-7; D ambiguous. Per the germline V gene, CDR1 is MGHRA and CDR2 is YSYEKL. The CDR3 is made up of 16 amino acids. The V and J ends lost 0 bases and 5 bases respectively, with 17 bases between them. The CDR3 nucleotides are TGCGCCAGCAGCCAAGAAGGAAGTCGGCCATCCCACGAGCAGTACTTC. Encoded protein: CASSQEGSRPSHEQYF.

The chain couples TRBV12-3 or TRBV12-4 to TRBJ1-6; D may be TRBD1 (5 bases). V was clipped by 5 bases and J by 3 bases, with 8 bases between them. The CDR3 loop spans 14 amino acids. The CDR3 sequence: CASSPDIYNSPLHF. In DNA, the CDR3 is TGTGCCAGCAGTCCGGACATCTATAATTCACCCCTCCACTTT.

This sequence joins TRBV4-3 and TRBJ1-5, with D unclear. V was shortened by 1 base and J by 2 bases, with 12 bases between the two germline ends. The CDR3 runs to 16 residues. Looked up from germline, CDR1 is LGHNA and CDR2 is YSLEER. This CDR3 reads CASSQGLGQGNQPQHF. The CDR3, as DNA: TGCGCCAGCAGCCAAGGCCTTGGGCAAGGCAATCAGCCCCAGCATTTT.

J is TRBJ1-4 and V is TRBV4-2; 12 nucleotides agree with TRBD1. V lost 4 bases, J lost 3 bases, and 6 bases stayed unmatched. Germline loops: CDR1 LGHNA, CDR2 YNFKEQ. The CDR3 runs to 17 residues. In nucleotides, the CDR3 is TGTGCCAGCAGCCGCCGGGACAGGGGGCGGGCTAATGAAAAACTGTTTTTT. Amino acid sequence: CASSRRDRGRANEKLFF.

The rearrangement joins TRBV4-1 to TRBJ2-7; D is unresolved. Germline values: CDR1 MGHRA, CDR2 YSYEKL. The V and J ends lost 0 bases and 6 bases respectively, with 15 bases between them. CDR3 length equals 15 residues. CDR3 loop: CASSQDFWWPSEQYF. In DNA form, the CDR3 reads TGCGCCAGCAGCCAAGATTTCTGGTGGCCTTCCGAGCAGTACTTC.

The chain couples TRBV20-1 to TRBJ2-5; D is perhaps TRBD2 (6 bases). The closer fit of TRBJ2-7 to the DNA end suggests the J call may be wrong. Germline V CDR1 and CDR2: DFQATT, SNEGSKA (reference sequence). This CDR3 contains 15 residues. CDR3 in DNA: TGCAGTGCTAGAGAATCAGGAGGGGTGGGCTACGAGCAGTACTTC. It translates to CSARESGGVGYEQYF.

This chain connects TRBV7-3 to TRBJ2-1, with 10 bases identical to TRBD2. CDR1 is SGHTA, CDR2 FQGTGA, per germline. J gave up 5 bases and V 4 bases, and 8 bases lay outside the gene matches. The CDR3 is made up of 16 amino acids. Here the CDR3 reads CASSSLKRGGDNEQFF. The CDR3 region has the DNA TGTGCCAGCAGCTCCCTAAAGCGGGGGGGGGACAATGAGCAGTTCTTC. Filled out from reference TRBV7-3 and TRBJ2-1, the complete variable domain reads GAGVSQTPSNKVTEKGKYVELRCDPISGHTALYWYRQSLGQGPEFLIYFQGTGAADDSGLPNDRFFAVRPEGSVSTLKIQRTERGDSAVYLCASSSLKRGGDNEQFFGPGTRLTVL.

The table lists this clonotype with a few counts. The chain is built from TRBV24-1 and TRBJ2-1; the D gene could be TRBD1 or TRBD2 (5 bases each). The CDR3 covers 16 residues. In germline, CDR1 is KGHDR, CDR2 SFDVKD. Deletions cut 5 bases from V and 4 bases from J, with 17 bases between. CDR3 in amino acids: CATSGPGPNEYNEQFF. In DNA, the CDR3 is TGTGCCACCAGTGGCCCGGGGCCTAACGAGTACAATGAGCAGTTCTTC.

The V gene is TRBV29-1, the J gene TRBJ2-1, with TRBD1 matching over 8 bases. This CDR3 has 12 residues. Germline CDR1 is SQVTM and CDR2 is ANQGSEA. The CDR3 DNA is TGCAGTGTTCAACTACAGGGGGATGAGCAGTTCTTC. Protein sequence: CSVQLQGDEQFF.

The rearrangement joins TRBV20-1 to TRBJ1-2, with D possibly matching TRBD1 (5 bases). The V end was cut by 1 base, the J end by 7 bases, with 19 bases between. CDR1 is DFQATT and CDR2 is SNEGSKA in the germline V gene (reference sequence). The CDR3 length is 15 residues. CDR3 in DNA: TGCAGTGCTAGAGCAGGGACCCCGTCAGGCTGTGGCTACACCTTC. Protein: CSARAGTPSGCGYTF.

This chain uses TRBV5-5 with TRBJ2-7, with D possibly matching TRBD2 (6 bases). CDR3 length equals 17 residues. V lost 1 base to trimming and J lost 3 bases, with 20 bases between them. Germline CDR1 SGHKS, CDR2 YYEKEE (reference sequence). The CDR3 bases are TGTGCCAGCAGCTTGAGTCTCACAGGACTACCGATCTACGAGCAGTACTTC. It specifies CASSLSLTGLPIYEQYF.

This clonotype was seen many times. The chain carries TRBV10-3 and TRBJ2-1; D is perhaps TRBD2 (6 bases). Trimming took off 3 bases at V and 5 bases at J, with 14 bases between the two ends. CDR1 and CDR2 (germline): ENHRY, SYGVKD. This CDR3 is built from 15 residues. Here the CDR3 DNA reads TGTGCCATCAGTGATGCGGGGAAGCCGGACAATGAGCAGTTCTTC. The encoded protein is CAISDAGKPDNEQFF.